This T cell receptor (beta chain) was identified during a study of CD8 T cells in Susac syndrome. Under recently defined diagnostic criteria, the patients with Susac syndrome qualified as having definite or probable disease. An input of roughly 0.45 to 1 ug of RNA was subjected to reverse transcription using random hexamers. TCRdb used MiXCR to reprocess the immunoSEQ multiplex PCR reads, holding one entry per CDR3 protein. The sample contains 200,000 to 250,000 distinct CDR3 sequences, about 94% of which appear only once. This clonotype was counted once. This clonotype originated in a human donor with Susac syndrome. Sequenced: CD4+ T cells from PBMCs.

CDR3: CASAREFPYGYTF. The CDR3 DNA sequence: TGTGCTAGTGCCCGGGAGTTCCCCTATGGCTACACCTTC. The chain links TRBV12-5 to TRBJ1-2; D unclear. Trimming left V 7 bases short and J 4 bases short, with 13 bases between. The CDR3 has 13 amino acids. Germline CDR1 and CDR2: LGHNT and FRNRAP. The full variable domain, completed using reference TRBV12-5 and TRBJ1-2, is DARVTQTPRHKVTEMGQEVTMRCQPILGHNTVFWYRQTMMQGLELLAYFRNRAPLDDSGMPKDRFSAEMPDATLATLKIQPSEPRDSAVYFCASAREFPYGYTFGSGTRLTVV.